These T cell receptor beta chains were read from a single sample in a study of radiotherapy plus CTLA-4 blockade in lung cancer. TCRdb's table, derived via immunoSEQ multiplex PCR, lists solely in-frame clones and lacks some. The sample lists 35,000 to 40,000 clones, 65% to 90% occurring once. Sequenced material: peripheral blood, taken from a patient treated with radiotherapy plus ipilimumab. The receptors shown here come from a human donor with non-small cell lung cancer whose response to radiotherapy plus ipilimumab could not be evaluated. The CDR3 runs from the conserved cysteine through the conserved F or W. The D gene is left open where the match is weak. A row's size may be missing; if present it is once, few, many or a size class.

j_call	d_call	v_call	clone_size	cdr3_length	cdr3_aa	cdr3_nt
TRBJ2-1	NA	TRBV7-8	few	14	CASSLAGVQNEQFF	TGTGCCAGCAGCTTAGCAGGGGTCCAGAATGAGCAGTTCTTC
TRBJ1-2	NA	TRBV5-5	NA	15	CASSWLLEGSYGYTF	TGTGCCAGCAGCTGGTTACTCGAGGGCTCCTATGGCTACACCTTC
TRBJ1-1	NA	TRBV11-2	once	14	CASSLGQSNTEAFF	TGTGCCAGCAGCTTAGGACAGTCCAACACTGAAGCTTTCTTT
TRBJ2-7	NA	TRBV5-6	NA	13	CASSHGTALEQYF	TGTGCCAGCAGCCACGGGACTGCTCTCGAGCAGTACTTC
TRBJ2-6	NA	TRBV5-1	NA	16	CASSPGFQSGANVLTF	TGCGCCAGCAGCCCCGGGTTTCAGTCTGGGGCCAACGTCCTGACTTTC
TRBJ1-1	TRBD1	TRBV10-3	few	13	CAISGTGDTEAFF	TGTGCCATCAGTGGGACAGGTGACACTGAAGCTTTCTTT
TRBJ2-3	TRBD2	TRBV4-3	NA	17	CASSLIAGAPGADTQYF	TGCGCCAGCAGCCTTATAGCGGGGGCGCCGGGGGCAGATACGCAGTATTTT
TRBJ2-7	NA	TRBV28	NA	11	CASSLVQEQYF	TGTGCCAGCAGTTTGGTGCAGGAGCAGTACTTC
TRBJ2-7	NA	TRBV28	NA	13	CASSPGGSNEQYF	TGTGCCAGCAGCCCCGGGGGTAGTAACGAGCAGTACTTC
TRBJ2-7	TRBD1	TRBV28	NA	13	CASRPGQGGEQYF	TGTGCCAGCAGACCGGGACAGGGGGGCGAGCAGTACTTC
TRBJ2-2	NA	TRBV5-1	NA	16	CASSLVVSGYTGELFF	TGCGCCAGCAGCTTGGTGGTTAGCGGCTACACCGGGGAGCTGTTTTTT
TRBJ2-7	TRBD2	TRBV4-1	NA	19	CASSQVGLAGGLSSYEQYF	TGCGCCAGCAGCCAGGTGGGACTAGCGGGAGGTTTGAGCTCCTACGAGCAGTACTTC
TRBJ2-7	NA	TRBV6-4	NA	16	CASSDRDGGRSYEQYF	TGTGCCAGCAGTGACCGGGACGGGGGGCGGTCCTACGAGCAGTACTTC
TRBJ1-3	NA	TRBV14	NA	14	CASRPTGMGNTIYF	TGTGCCAGCAGACCTACAGGGATGGGAAACACCATATATTTT
TRBJ2-7	TRBD1	TRBV5-1	few	16	CASSSDPGQGASEQYF	TGCGCCAGCAGCTCAGACCCGGGACAGGGGGCGAGCGAGCAGTACTTC
TRBJ2-1	TRBD1	TRBV5-6	NA	16	CASSPTGQGQNNEQFF	TGTGCCAGCAGCCCGACGGGACAGGGCCAAAACAATGAGCAGTTCTTC
TRBJ1-6	TRBD1	TRBV7-9	NA	14	CASSSGQSNSPLHF	TGTGCCAGCAGCTCGGGACAGTCGAATTCACCCCTCCACTTT
TRBJ2-1	NA	TRBV5-1	once	13	CASSFGRNNEQFF	TGCGCCAGCAGCTTTGGGAGAAACAATGAGCAGTTCTTC
TRBJ1-3	NA	TRBV7-9	medium-sized	14	CASSSPGAGNTIYF	TGTGCCAGCAGCTCTCCGGGAGCTGGAAACACCATATATTTT
TRBJ2-1	NA	TRBV4-2	NA	14	CASSQAGSYNEQFF	TGTGCCAGCAGCCAAGCGGGCTCCTACAATGAGCAGTTCTTC
TRBJ1-1	NA	TRBV19	few	13	CASSIDRSTEAFF	TGTGCCAGTAGTATAGATCGCAGCACTGAAGCTTTCTTT
TRBJ2-6	TRBD1	TRBV7-3	NA	15	CASSPDRGWANVLTF	TGTGCCAGCAGCCCAGACAGGGGTTGGGCCAACGTCCTGACTTTC
TRBJ2-1	TRBD1	TRBV7-8	NA	15	CASSLGRGRLNEQFF	TGTGCCAGCAGCTTAGGAAGGGGGCGATTGAATGAGCAGTTCTTC
TRBJ1-2	NA	TRBV19	NA	17	CASSIGKRGTTIYGYTF	TGTGCCAGTAGTATCGGGAAACGGGGGACGACCATCTATGGCTACACCTTC
TRBJ1-2	NA	TRBV5-6	NA	15	CASSSSGYPNYGYTF	TGTGCCAGCAGCTCTTCAGGGTATCCTAACTATGGCTACACCTTC
TRBJ1-2	NA	TRBV19	NA	14	CASRREGQDYGYTF	TGTGCCAGTAGGAGGGAGGGGCAGGACTATGGCTACACCTTC
TRBJ1-2	NA	TRBV27	NA	14	CASSPGYSHYGYTF	TGTGCCAGCAGCCCAGGGTATTCTCACTATGGCTACACCTTC
TRBJ1-1	TRBD1	TRBV5-4	NA	17	CASSWGAQGAFYTEAFF	TGTGCCAGCAGCTGGGGGGCGCAGGGGGCCTTTTACACTGAAGCTTTCTTT
TRBJ2-3	TRBD2	TRBV7-3	NA	13	CASSRDYTDTQYF	TGTGCCAGCAGCCGGGACTATACAGATACGCAGTATTTT
TRBJ1-4	NA	TRBV4-1	NA	15	CASSQGLDGGEKLFF	TGCGCCAGCAGCCAAGGACTGGACGGGGGGGAAAAACTGTTTTTT
TRBJ2-6	NA	TRBV27	NA	13	CASAVAGANVLTF	TGTGCCAGCGCGGTGGCTGGGGCCAACGTCCTGACTTTC
TRBJ1-2	NA	TRBV9	NA	13	CASSGGGSYGYTF	TGTGCCAGCAGCGGGGGGGGGTCCTATGGCTACACCTTC
TRBJ2-1	NA	TRBV6-1	NA	15	CASRRELFPYNEQFF	TGTGCCAGCAGGAGGGAGCTATTCCCCTACAATGAGCAGTTCTTC
TRBJ2-7	NA	TRBV2	NA	13	CASSENPTREQYF	TGTGCCAGCAGTGAAAATCCTACGAGGGAGCAGTACTTC
TRBJ1-6	TRBD1	TRBV2	NA	15	CASSEGQGYNSPLHF	TGTGCCAGCAGTGAGGGACAGGGCTATAATTCACCCCTCCACTTT
TRBJ1-1	TRBD1	TRBV10-3	NA	15	CAIEGTGAMNTEAFF	TGTGCCATCGAGGGGACAGGGGCAATGAACACTGAAGCTTTCTTT
TRBJ2-3	TRBD1	TRBV5-6	NA	16	CASSEKDRGWADTQYF	TGTGCCAGCAGCGAAAAGGACAGGGGGTGGGCAGATACGCAGTATTTT
TRBJ1-1	NA	TRBV19	NA	14	CASKPWGGYTEAFF	TGTGCCAGTAAACCGTGGGGGGGATACACTGAAGCTTTCTTT
TRBJ2-2	NA	TRBV5-4	NA	15	CASSLDPANTGELFF	TGTGCCAGCAGCTTGGACCCAGCGAACACCGGGGAGCTGTTTTTT
TRBJ1-2	TRBD1	TRBV2	few	15	CASSGRDRGFYGYTF	TGTGCCAGCAGTGGCCGGGACAGGGGATTCTATGGCTACACCTTC
TRBJ2-7	TRBD2	TRBV28	NA	19	CASSSQLLKRGRGIYEQYF	TGTGCCAGCAGTTCGCAACTATTAAAGCGGGGCCGGGGTATCTACGAGCAGTACTTC
TRBJ2-5	NA	TRBV7-2	NA	12	CASSPDRRTQYF	TGTGCCAGCAGCCCCGACAGAAGGACCCAGTACTTC
TRBJ1-3	NA	TRBV2	NA	13	CASRQGLGHTIYF	TGTGCCAGCAGGCAGGGACTCGGCCACACCATATATTTT
TRBJ2-3	TRBD2	TRBV7-3	once	15	CASSWGGSRTDTQYF	TGTGCCAGCAGCTGGGGGGGTAGCAGGACAGATACGCAGTATTTT
TRBJ2-7	NA	TRBV7-3	NA	13	CASSDGSSYEQYF	TGTGCCAGCTCGGACGGGAGCTCCTACGAGCAGTACTTC